This passage covers 3 T cell receptor beta chains from one sample sequenced in a study of cytomegalovirus exposure and HLA in healthy donors. Amplification used 60 Vbeta primers and 13 Jbeta primers. Only in-frame clones appear in the TCRdb table, and some are missing; sequencing was by immunoSEQ multiplex PCR. This sample has approximately 90,000 clones; roughly 76% occur once, and the top ten carry more than 1.3%. The sequenced sample consisted of PBMCs. The source is a male donor in good health and CMV-seronegative.

The chain is built from TRBV18 and TRBJ1-4, with TRBD1 as a possible D gene (6 bases). CDR1 is KGHSH and CDR2 is LQKENI in the germline V gene. The CDR3 sequence is 15 residues long. V lost 2 bases, J lost 8 bases, and 15 bases lay in between. CDR3 in amino acids: CASSPSRGPKEKLFF. The CDR3 DNA is TGTGCCAGCTCACCAAGCAGGGGCCCGAAGGAAAAACTGTTTTTT.

This clone was found a few times. The chain joins TRBV2 to TRBJ2-1; 7 bases line up with TRBD2. The CDR3 totals 14 residues. Germline trimming cut 10 bases from V and 6 bases from J; bases unmatched to any gene: 12. CDR1 is SNHLY and CDR2 is FYNNEI in the germline V gene. For the CDR3, the DNA is TGTGCCACCCATGGGAGGGCCCTGGGCAATGAGCAGTTCTTC. Its protein product is CATHGRALGNEQFF.

For this clone: Other DNA sequences of this sample code for an identical CDR3. V is TRBV5-1 and J is TRBJ2-7; a possible D gene is TRBD2 (5 bases). CDR3 length: 15 amino acids. Germline CDR1 reads SGHRS; CDR2 reads YFSETQ. V gave up 0 bases and J gave up 2 bases, with 12 bases separating them. The CDR3 here is CASSLAAGLTYEQYF. The CDR3 DNA sequence: TGCGCCAGCAGCTTGGCCGCGGGTCTCACCTACGAGCAGTACTTC.